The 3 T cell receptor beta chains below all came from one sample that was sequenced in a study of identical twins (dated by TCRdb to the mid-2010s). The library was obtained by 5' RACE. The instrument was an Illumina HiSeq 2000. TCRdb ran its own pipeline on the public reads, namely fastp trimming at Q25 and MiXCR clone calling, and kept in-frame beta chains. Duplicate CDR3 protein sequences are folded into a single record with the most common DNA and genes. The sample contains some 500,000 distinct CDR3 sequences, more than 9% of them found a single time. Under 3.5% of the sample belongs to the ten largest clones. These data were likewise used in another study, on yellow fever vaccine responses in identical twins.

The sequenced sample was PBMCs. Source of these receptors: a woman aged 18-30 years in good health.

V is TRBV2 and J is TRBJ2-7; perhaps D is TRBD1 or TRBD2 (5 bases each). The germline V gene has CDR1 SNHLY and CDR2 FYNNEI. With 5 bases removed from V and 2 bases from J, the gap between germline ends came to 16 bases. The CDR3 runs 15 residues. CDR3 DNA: TGTGCCAGCAGTCTTGAGAGGGACCCTGCCTACGAGCAGTACTTC. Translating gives CASSLERDPAYEQYF.

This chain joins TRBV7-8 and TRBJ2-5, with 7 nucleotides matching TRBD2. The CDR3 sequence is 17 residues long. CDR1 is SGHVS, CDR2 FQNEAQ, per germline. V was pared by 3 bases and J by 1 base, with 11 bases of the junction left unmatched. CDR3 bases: TGTGCCAGCAGCTTTATAAGCCAGCGGGGTCCCCAAGAGACCCAGTACTTC. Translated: CASSFISQRGPQETQYF.

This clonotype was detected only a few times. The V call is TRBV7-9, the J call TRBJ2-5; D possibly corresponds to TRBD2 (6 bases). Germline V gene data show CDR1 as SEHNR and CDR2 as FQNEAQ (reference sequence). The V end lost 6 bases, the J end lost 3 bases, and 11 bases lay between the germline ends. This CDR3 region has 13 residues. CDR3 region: CASSSAGEETQYF. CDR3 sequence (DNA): TGTGCCAGCAGTTCAGCGGGCGAAGAGACCCAGTACTTC.